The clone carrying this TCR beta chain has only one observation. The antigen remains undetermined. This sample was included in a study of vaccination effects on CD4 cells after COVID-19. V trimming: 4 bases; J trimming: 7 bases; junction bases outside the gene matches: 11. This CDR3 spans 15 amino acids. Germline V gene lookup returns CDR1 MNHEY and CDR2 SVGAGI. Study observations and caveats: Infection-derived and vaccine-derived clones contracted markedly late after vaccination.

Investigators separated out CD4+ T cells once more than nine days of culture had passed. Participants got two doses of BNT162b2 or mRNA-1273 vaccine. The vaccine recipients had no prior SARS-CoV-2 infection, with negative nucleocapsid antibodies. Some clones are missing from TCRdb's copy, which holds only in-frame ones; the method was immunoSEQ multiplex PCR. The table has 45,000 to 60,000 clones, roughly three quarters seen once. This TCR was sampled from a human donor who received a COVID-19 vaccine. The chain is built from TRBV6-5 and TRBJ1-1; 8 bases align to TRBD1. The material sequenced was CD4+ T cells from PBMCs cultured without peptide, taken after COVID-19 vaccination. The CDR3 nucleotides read TGTGCCAGCAGTTCACCGGGACAGGCCCTTCTTGAAGCTTTCTTT. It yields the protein CASSSPGQALLEAFF.